This TCR beta chain was retrieved from a study of blood T cell repertoires in COVID-19. In the study overall: There were acute and convalescent COVID-19 samples, and they came from the United States, Italy and Spain. The cDNA or gDNA used as material had been derived from T cells, B-cell-depleted T cells, or PBMCs.

As originally analysed: For nucleated cells, counts were estimated from reference gene primer amplification. The assay was immunoSEQ multiplex PCR, and TCRdb's table has in-frame clones only and misses some. V and J calls and clone size are given by that table; D and trimming were obtained from the DNA. The sample contains about 91,000 clones, approximately 90% of which appear only once. V lost 10 bases and J lost 3; bases outside the gene matches: 22. The CDR3 has 18 residues. Germline V gene data show CDR1 as SGDLS and CDR2 as YYNGEE. The receptor comes from a woman older than 75 with active COVID-19. The V gene is TRBV9, the J gene TRBJ2-3; TRBD2 aligns across 8 bases. The sequencing input was peripheral blood. The DNA for the CDR3 is TGTGCCGTCATTGGCGGGAGGTACCCACCGTCATTGACAGATACGCAGTATTTT. Translation: CAVIGGRYPPSLTDTQYF.